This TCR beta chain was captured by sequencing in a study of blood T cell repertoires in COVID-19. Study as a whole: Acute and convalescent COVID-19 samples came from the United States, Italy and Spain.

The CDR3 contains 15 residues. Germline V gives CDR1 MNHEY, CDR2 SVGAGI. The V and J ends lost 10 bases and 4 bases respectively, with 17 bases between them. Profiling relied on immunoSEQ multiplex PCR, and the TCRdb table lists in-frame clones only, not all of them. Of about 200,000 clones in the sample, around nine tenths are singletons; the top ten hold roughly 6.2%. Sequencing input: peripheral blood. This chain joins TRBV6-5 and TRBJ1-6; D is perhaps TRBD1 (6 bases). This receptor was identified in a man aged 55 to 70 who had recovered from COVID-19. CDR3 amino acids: CATQSVTGYNSPLHF. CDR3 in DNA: TGTGCCACCCAATCCGTGACAGGTTATAATTCACCCCTCCACTTT.